This TCR beta chain is from a study of blood T cell repertoires in COVID-19. Study context: Collection of acute and convalescent COVID-19 samples took place in the United States, Italy and Spain. T cells, B-cell-depleted T cells, or PBMCs provided the cDNA or gDNA that served as material.

Source study methods: How many nucleated cells were present was estimated from reference gene primer amplification. Using immunoSEQ multiplex PCR, the repertoire was profiled, and TCRdb retains in-frame clones only, with some absent. V and J calls and clone size are given by that table; D and trimming were obtained from the DNA. The table records 200,000 to 250,000 clones, 86% of them present only once. Trimming shortened V by 7 bases and J by 1 base, and 8 bases separated the two germline ends. CDR3 length: 11 amino acids. Germline loops: CDR1 DFQATT, CDR2 SNEGSKA (reference sequence). V usage is TRBV20-1 and J usage is TRBJ2-7; D remains unclear. The sample taken for sequencing was peripheral blood. This TCR came from a man aged 55 to 70 with acute or convalescent COVID-19. CDR3 region: CSGAFSYEQYF. CDR3 nucleotide sequence: TGCAGTGGCGCCTTTTCCTACGAGCAGTACTTC.